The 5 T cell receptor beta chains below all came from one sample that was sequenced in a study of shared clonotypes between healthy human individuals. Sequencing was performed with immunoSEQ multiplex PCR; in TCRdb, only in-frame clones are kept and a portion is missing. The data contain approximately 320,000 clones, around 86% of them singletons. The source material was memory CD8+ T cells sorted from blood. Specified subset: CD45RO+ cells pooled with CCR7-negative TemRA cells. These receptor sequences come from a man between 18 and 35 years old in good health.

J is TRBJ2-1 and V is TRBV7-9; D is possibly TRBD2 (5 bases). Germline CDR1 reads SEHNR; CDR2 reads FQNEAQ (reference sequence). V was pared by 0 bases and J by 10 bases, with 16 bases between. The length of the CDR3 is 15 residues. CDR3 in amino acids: CASSLASGPPGEQFF. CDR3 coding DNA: TGTGCCAGCAGCTTAGCGTCTGGACCTCCGGGGGAGCAGTTCTTC.

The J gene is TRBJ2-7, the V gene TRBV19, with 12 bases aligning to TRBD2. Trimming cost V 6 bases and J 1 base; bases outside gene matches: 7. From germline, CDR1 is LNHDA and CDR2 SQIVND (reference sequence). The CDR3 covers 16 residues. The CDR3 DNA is TGTGCCAGTAGCCTAAGGGGACTAGCGGGTTCCTACGAGCAGTACTTC. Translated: CASSLRGLAGSYEQYF.

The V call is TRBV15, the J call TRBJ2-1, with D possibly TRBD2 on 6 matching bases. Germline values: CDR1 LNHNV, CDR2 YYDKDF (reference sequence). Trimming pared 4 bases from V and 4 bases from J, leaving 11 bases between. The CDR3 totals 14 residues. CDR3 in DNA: TGTGCCACCAGCACCGGGACTGAATACAATGAGCAGTTCTTC. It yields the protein CATSTGTEYNEQFF.

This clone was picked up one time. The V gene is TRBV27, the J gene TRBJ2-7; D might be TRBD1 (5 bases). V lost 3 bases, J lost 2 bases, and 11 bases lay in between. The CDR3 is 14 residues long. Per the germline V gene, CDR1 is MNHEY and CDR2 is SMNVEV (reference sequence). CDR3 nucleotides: TGTGCCAGCAGTTTTAAGGGGTACGCCTACGAGCAGTACTTC. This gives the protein CASSFKGYAYEQYF.

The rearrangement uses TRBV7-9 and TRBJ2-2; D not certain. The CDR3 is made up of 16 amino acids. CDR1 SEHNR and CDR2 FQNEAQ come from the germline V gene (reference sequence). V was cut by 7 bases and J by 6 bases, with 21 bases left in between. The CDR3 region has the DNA TGTGCCAGCATTGGATCTTGGGAATTTGGTTCCGGGGAGCTGTTTTTT. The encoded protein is CASIGSWEFGSGELFF.